The next 27 T cell receptor beta chains were all read from a single sample in a study of blood T cells in healthy people across ages. Using a J-beta primer mix together with a sample-barcoded 5' primer, a second PCR was run for roughly 6 to 11 cycles. One entry per CDR3 protein results from TCRdb running MiXCR on the 5' RACE reads. The table records some 1,000,000 distinct CDR3 sequences, under 30% of them present only once. These data were also filed under a second study, of T cells of mothers and their children.

The sample consisted of blood. These receptors were obtained from a girl aged 2 to 10 in good health.

This clonotype showed up just a few times. This chain links TRBV7-2 with TRBJ2-2, with D tentatively TRBD2 (6 bases). The germline gives CDR1 SGHTA, CDR2 FQGNSA. This CDR3 is 16 amino acids long. Trimming pared 1 base from V and 0 bases from J, leaving 9 bases between. CDR3 loop: CASSLGAGPNTGELFF. CDR3 DNA sequence: TGTGCCAGCAGCTTAGGTGCGGGGCCGAACACCGGGGAGCTGTTTTTT.

CDR3 sequence: CAAKTVILAGKNIQYF. The CDR3 region has the DNA TGTGCCGCGAAGACCGTTATCCTAGCGGGCAAAAACATTCAGTACTTC. The V and J genes are TRBV21-1 and TRBJ2-4; TRBD2 is taken as the D call from the table, unchecked against the DNA. TRBV21-1 is recorded as a pseudogene. The CDR3 runs to 16 residues.

V is TRBV12-3 or TRBV12-4 and J is TRBJ1-1, with a tentative D call TRBD1 (5 bases). The germline V and J ends were trimmed by 6 bases and 0 bases, with 11 bases remaining between them. This CDR3 is built from 14 residues. CDR3 protein: CASRGVGVNTEAFF. The CDR3 DNA reads as TGTGCCAGCAGGGGGGTTGGGGTGAACACTGAAGCTTTCTTT.

This clonotype was found a few times. The chain combines TRBV5-6 with TRBJ1-2, with D unclear. CDR1 is SGHDT, CDR2 YYEEEE, per germline. Between the trimmed V and J ends, which lost 0 bases and 5 bases, there was a span of 8 bases. There are 13 residues in the CDR3. The CDR3 DNA reads as TGTGCCAGCAGCTTGGATACCCTTTATGGCTACACCTTC. Translation gives CASSLDTLYGYTF.

The chain combines TRBV21-1 with TRBJ2-7. TRBV21-1 is a pseudogene segment. The CDR3 runs to 13 residues. The CDR3, as DNA: TGTGCCAGCACGGGCAGCGCAACCTACGAGCAGTACTTC. Encoded protein: CASTGSATYEQYF.

The chain links TRBV12-3 or TRBV12-4 to TRBJ2-7; D is perhaps TRBD2 (5 bases). Trimming took off 3 bases at V and 5 bases at J, with 14 bases between the two ends. The CDR3 is made up of 14 amino acids. In DNA form, the CDR3 reads TGTGCCAGCAGTTTCTCGGGGTTTTACCACGAGCAGTACTTC. Residues: CASSFSGFYHEQYF.

This clonotype was detected only a few times. V and J are TRBV7-2 and TRBJ2-5; no definite D call. The last part of the DNA fits TRBJ2-1 better; the J call may be wrong. The germline V gene encodes CDR1 SGHTA and CDR2 FQGNSA. The CDR3 length is 13 residues. For the CDR3, the DNA is TGTGCCAGCAGCTTAAGTCGGAGCCAGGAGCAGTTCTTC. Its protein product is CASSLSRSQEQFF.

Turning to this clonotype: One junction end disagrees with the germline gene, perhaps due to a read error. The chain combines TRBV25-1 with TRBJ2-1; D is possibly TRBD1 (5 bases). The J call may be incorrect, as the DNA end agrees better with TRBJ2-5. The CDR3 extends over 13 amino acids. Per the germline V gene, CDR1 is MGHDK and CDR2 is SYGVNS. The CDR3 sequence: CARSGAGWGTQYF. The CDR3 DNA follows: TGTGCCAGAAGTGGGGCAGGGTGGGGGACCCAGTACTTC.

V gene TRBV4-2 combines with J gene TRBJ2-1; 15 bases match TRBD2. Per germline, CDR1 LGHNA and CDR2 YNFKEQ. This CDR3 is 17 amino acids long. V gave up 2 bases and J gave up 6 bases; unmatched junction bases: 5. This chain's CDR3 is CASSQTPGLAGGNEQFF. The CDR3 DNA reads TGTGCCAGCAGCCAAACCCCGGGACTAGCGGGAGGCAATGAGCAGTTCTTC.

The chain has TRBV9 and TRBJ2-5; TRBD1 aligns across 7 bases. The germline CDR1 and CDR2 sequences are SGDLS and YYNGEE. V lost 3 bases, J lost 1 base, and 6 bases stayed unmatched. This CDR3 comprises 15 residues. CDR3 protein: CASSAPGQPQETQYF. Written as DNA, the CDR3 is TGTGCCAGCAGCGCACCGGGACAGCCCCAAGAGACCCAGTACTTC.

The V gene is TRBV4-1, the J gene TRBJ1-6, with D unresolved. This CDR3 comprises 17 residues. V shed 5 bases and J shed 0 bases, with 14 bases lying between them. Germline CDR1 reads MGHRA; CDR2 reads YSYEKL. DNA of the CDR3: TGCGCCAGCAGCTCAGGATTCGTGAGCTCCTATAATTCACCCCTCCACTTT. Its translation: CASSSGFVSSYNSPLHF.

This clonotype was counted only a few times. This chain connects TRBV12-3 or TRBV12-4 to TRBJ1-3, with D unresolved. The CDR3 is made up of 13 amino acids. V lost 6 bases, J lost 0 bases, and 6 bases lay in between. This CDR3 reads CASSSISGNTIYF. The CDR3 DNA reads TGTGCCAGCAGCTCTATCTCTGGAAACACCATATATTTT.

This clonotype was detected only a few times. This chain joins TRBV10-3 and TRBJ2-5; D is unresolved. This CDR3 contains 13 residues. Germline V lookup: CDR1 ENHRY, CDR2 SYGVKD. V shed 3 bases and J shed 3 bases, with 8 bases lying between them. CDR3 region: CAISDQVKETQYF. DNA of the CDR3: TGTGCCATCAGTGATCAAGTTAAAGAGACCCAGTACTTC.

CDR3 sequence reads: CASSLAEGLAKNIQYF. In nucleotides, the CDR3 is TGCGCCAGCAGCTTGGCGGAGGGATTAGCCAAAAACATTCAGTACTTC. The rearrangement joins TRBV5-1 to TRBJ2-4; weak D call: TRBD2 (6 bases). The germline gives CDR1 SGHRS, CDR2 YFSETQ. Trimming took 0 bases from V and 0 from J, leaving 10 bases between them. The CDR3 runs 16 residues.

The table lists this clonotype with a few counts. The chain joins TRBV29-1 to TRBJ1-1; D may be TRBD1 (5 bases). This CDR3 is 12 amino acids long. Germline loops: CDR1 SQVTM, CDR2 ANQGSEA. V lost 4 bases to trimming and J lost 10 bases, with 16 bases between them. The CDR3 loop reads CSVANGGAVAFF. CDR3 sequence (DNA): TGCAGCGTTGCTAACGGAGGGGCAGTAGCTTTCTTT.

The chain links TRBV6-2 or TRBV6-3 to TRBJ2-6; D not resolved. The CDR3 extends over 15 amino acids. The V gene lost 6 bases and the J gene lost 2 bases, with 11 bases spanning the gap. Germline CDR1 is MNHEY and CDR2 is SVGEGT. CDR3 in DNA: TGTGCCAGCAGACTTTGGGGAACTGGGGCCAACGTCCTGACTTTC. Translating it yields CASRLWGTGANVLTF.

This clonotype was seen a few times. The CDR3 loop is CASSGLSGALGQPQHF. CDR3 bases: TGTGCCAGCAGTGGCCTCTCGGGGGCGTTGGGTCAGCCCCAGCATTTT. This rearrangement joins TRBV6-1 to TRBJ1-5; a weak D match, TRBD1 (6 bases). Germline CDR1 and CDR2: MNHNS and SASEGT. V lost 4 bases and J lost 6, with 19 bases in between. The CDR3 is 16 amino acids.

This clonotype has a count of ten or more. The chain recombines TRBV3-1 with TRBJ2-3; D uncertain. This CDR3 region has 12 residues. V gave up 2 bases and J gave up 6 bases, with 6 bases separating them. Germline V gene lookup returns CDR1 LGHDT and CDR2 YNNKEL (reference sequence). The CDR3 is CASSQKGDTQYF. DNA for the CDR3: TGTGCCAGCAGCCAAAAAGGGGATACGCAGTATTTT.

The gene calls are TRBV20-1 and TRBJ1-3; weak D call: TRBD1 (5 bases). This CDR3 region has 15 residues. V was pared by 6 bases and J by 0 bases, with 15 bases between. Germline-derived CDR1 and CDR2 are DFQATT and SNEGSKA (reference sequence). The CDR3 loop is CSALPDRVSGNTIYF. The DNA for the CDR3 is TGCAGTGCCCTTCCCGACAGAGTCTCTGGAAACACCATATATTTT.

V and J are TRBV29-1 and TRBJ2-5; possible D gene TRBD1, 5 bases. The CDR3 has 14 residues. Deletions cut 4 bases from V and 2 bases from J, with 14 bases between. The germline CDR1 and CDR2 sequences are SQVTM and ANQGSEA. CDR3 residues: CSVASETAQETQYF. CDR3 DNA: TGCAGCGTTGCCTCCGAGACAGCACAAGAGACCCAGTACTTC.

The V call is TRBV6-5, the J call TRBJ1-1; unclear D gene. The germline CDR1 and CDR2 sequences are MNHEY and SVGAGI. Trimming pared 5 bases from V and 0 bases from J, leaving 16 bases between. The CDR3 has 16 residues. The CDR3: CASSPSSGGMNTEAFF. In DNA, the CDR3 is TGTGCCAGCAGTCCTTCATCGGGAGGTATGAACACTGAAGCTTTCTTT.

About this clonotype: Germline is not matched at one junction end, which may reflect a read error. The chain recombines TRBV6-1 with TRBJ2-5; TRBD2 might be the D (5 bases). CDR1 is MNHNS, CDR2 SASEGT, per germline. The CDR3 has 11 residues. The CDR3 region is CATVEEVLGFF. The CDR3 region has the DNA TGTGCCACCGTGGAGGAGGTCCTGGGGTTCTTC.

This clonotype was detected only a few times. The chain carries TRBV4-2 and TRBJ2-5; D may match TRBD1 or TRBD2 (5 bases each). Per germline, CDR1 LGHNA and CDR2 YNFKEQ. The CDR3 spans 14 residues. Deletions cut 4 bases from V and 0 bases from J, with 9 bases between. The CDR3 sequence is CASSRQRYQETQYF. CDR3 coding DNA: TGTGCCAGCAGCCGACAGCGGTACCAAGAGACCCAGTACTTC.

This clonotype occurred a few times. The V gene is TRBV2, the J gene TRBJ2-1; TRBD1 is a possible D gene (6 bases). V was pared by 8 bases and J by 8 bases, with 16 bases between. Germline V gene lookup returns CDR1 SNHLY and CDR2 FYNNEI. CDR3 length: 13 amino acids. In DNA form, the CDR3 reads TGTGCCAGCTTCCGGGACAAGTTCGATGAGCAGTTCTTC. Its translation: CASFRDKFDEQFF.

This chain joins TRBV14 and TRBJ2-3, with TRBD2 matching 7 bases. CDR3 length: 14 amino acids. V lost 4 bases and J lost 2; bases outside the gene matches: 3. Looked up from germline, CDR1 is SGHDN and CDR2 is FVKESK. CDR3 DNA: TGTGCCAGCAGCCCACTAGCGAACACAGATACGCAGTATTTT. Translating gives CASSPLANTDTQYF.

The CDR3 DNA reads TGTGCCAGCAGTTCCCCTAGCAGGATAAGCACAGATACGCAGTATTTT. Translated, it gives CASSSPSRISTDTQYF. The J gene is TRBJ2-3, the V gene TRBV12-3 or TRBV12-4, with D possibly matching TRBD2 (5 bases). V was shortened by 4 bases and J by 0 bases, with 14 bases between the two germline ends. CDR3 length: 16 amino acids.

This clonotype was detected only a few times. The chain employs TRBV29-1 and TRBJ1-5, with D uncertain. CDR3 length equals 14 residues. Germline values: CDR1 SQVTM, CDR2 ANQGSEA. Trimming took off 5 bases at V and 2 bases at J, with 13 bases between the two ends. CDR3 nucleotides: TGCAGCGTTTCAATGACCAATGGCAATCAGCCCCAGCATTTT. It codes for CSVSMTNGNQPQHF.